This T cell receptor beta chain was observed in a study of shared clonotypes between healthy human individuals. Study-wide results and caveats: It was only blood that was sampled, and tissue repertoires likely differ. Naive subsets usually exceeded memory subsets in estimated richness.

Unmatched junction bases numbered 2, after V lost 5 bases and J lost 1 base. The CDR3 is 13 amino acids. Per the germline V gene, CDR1 is SNHLY and CDR2 is FYNNEI. Points on this clone: The antigen is not known. The same CDR3 also results from other DNA sequences found in this sample.

Adult donors, all healthy and HIV-negative, had no recent acute infections or vaccinations. Splitting of CD4+ cells produced CD45RA+ naive and CD45RA-negative memory subsets. Clones were read by immunoSEQ multiplex PCR, and TCRdb kept only the in-frame ones, dropping some. Of about 2 million clones listed, around 95% were seen once; the top ten hold 0.1% to 0.15%. Sequences were obtained from naive CD4+ T cells sorted from blood. Stated subset: CD45RA+ positively selected. The gene calls are TRBV2 and TRBJ2-7; TRBD1 agrees at 7 bases. The receptor was derived from a man aged 18-30 years in good health. CDR3 in DNA: TGTGCCAGCAGTCGACAGGGTTCCTACGAGCAGTACTTC. Translated, it gives CASSRQGSYEQYF.